This T cell receptor beta chain was identified in a study of monozygotic twins with inflammatory bowel disease. The V gene's germline CDR1 is LNHNV and CDR2 YYDKDF (reference sequence). The length of the CDR3 is 15 residues. TCRdb re-analyzed the 5' RACE reads; it lists each CDR3 protein once, without DNA. The sample totals some 100,000 distinct CDR3 sequences. This clonotype originated in a human donor with ulcerative colitis or Crohn's disease, or a healthy co-twin of an affected twin (not recorded which). Sample: blood. J is TRBJ2-1 and V is TRBV15; TCRdb reports TRBD2, a call that lacks DNA to check it against. The CDR3 spells CATSRGGREYNEQFF.